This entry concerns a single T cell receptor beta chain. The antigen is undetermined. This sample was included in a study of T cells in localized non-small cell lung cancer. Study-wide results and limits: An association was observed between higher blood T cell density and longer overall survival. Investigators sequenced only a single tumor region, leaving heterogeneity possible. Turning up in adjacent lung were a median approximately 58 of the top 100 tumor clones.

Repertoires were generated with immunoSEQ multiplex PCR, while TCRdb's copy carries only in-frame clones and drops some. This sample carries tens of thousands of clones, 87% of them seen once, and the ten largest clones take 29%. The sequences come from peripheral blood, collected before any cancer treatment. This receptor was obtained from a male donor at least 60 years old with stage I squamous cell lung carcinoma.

The CDR3 loop reads CASSLDLDGPQHF. CDR3 nucleotides: TGTGCCAGCAGCTTAGATCTGGATGGGCCCCAGCATTTT. This chain joins TRBV7-2 and TRBJ1-5; no clear D gene. The CDR3 consists of 13 residues. Germline assignment: CDR1 SGHTA and CDR2 FQGNSA. V was cut by 1 base and J by 9 bases, with 10 bases left in between. Drawing the rest from reference TRBV7-2 and TRBJ1-5, the complete variable domain is GAGVSQSPSNKVTEKGKDVELRCDPISGHTALYWYRQSLGQGLEFLIYFQGNSAPDKSGLPSDRFSAERTGGSVSTLTIQRTQQEDSAVYLCASSLDLDGPQHFGDGTRLSIL.